This T cell receptor (beta chain) is from a study of beta chain features in type 1 diabetes. Every isolated RNA sample was fully reverse transcribed, so sequencing captured expressed TCRB transcripts. Using immunoSEQ multiplex PCR, the repertoire was profiled, and TCRdb retains in-frame clones only, with some absent. This sample has more than 250,000 clones, with about a fifth found just once. The CDR3 loop spans 14 amino acids. From germline, CDR1 is MDHEN and CDR2 SYDVKM. V gave up 5 bases and J gave up 7 bases, with 15 bases separating them. Note on this clone: The antigen remains unidentified.

Findings and caveats of the study: PCR, the amplification step, might favor shorter templates, equally in patients and controls. More deletions and fewer insertions at VDJ junctions were found in patients with type 1 diabetes. Using cDNA template may skew counts toward highly expressing activated cells. Shorter TCRB CDR3s, moderately but significantly so, marked every one of the four CD4+ subsets in Type 1 diabetes patients. A potential influence of HLA type upon TCRB rearrangement remained unresolved herein.

Sequenced input: naive CD4+ T cells from blood. This receptor was identified in a woman between 35 and 50 years old with type 1 diabetes. This chain uses TRBV28 with TRBJ2-1; a weak D match, TRBD2 (6 bases). The CDR3 DNA follows: TGTGCCAGCAGTCCGGGACTTCGGTGGAATGAGCAGTTCTTC. Translation: CASSPGLRWNEQFF. The full variable domain, in which reference TRBV28 and TRBJ2-1 provide the parts outside the CDR3, is DVKVTQSSRYLVKRTGEKVFLECVQDMDHENMFWYRQDPGLGLRLIYFSYDVKMKEKGDIPEGYSVSREKKERFSLILESASTNQTSMYLCASSPGLRWNEQFFGPGTRLTVL.